Listed below are T cell receptor beta chains from one sample, sequenced in a study of technical replicates of blood from a few donors. The method was immunoSEQ multiplex PCR; TCRdb's version includes in-frame clones alone and lacks a portion of them. The sample carries approximately 64,000 clones, about 90% recorded once. What was sequenced was PBMCs. The receptors originated from a human donor in good health. Some clones in this sample may be carry-over from other donors' samples. CDR3s leave out the opening cysteine and the closing phenylalanine or tryptophan. The size field is filled for only some rows; it gives once, few, many or a size class.

.	TRBJ2-3	TRBV6-5	ASSSRTSGGPGTQY
.	TRBJ2-3	TRBV5-6	ASSELVSFRADTQY
.	TRBJ2-1	TRBV7-2	ASSLGLAGVWDNEQF
.	TRBJ1-6	TRBV13	ASSEGQGGNSPLH
.	TRBJ2-7	TRBV7-6	ASSTLRDRGTYEQY
.	TRBJ2-7	TRBV7-6	ASSYTSGPTYEQY
once	TRBJ1-1	TRBV9	ASSATGTGEAF
.	TRBJ1-2	TRBV2	ASKFAGSGYGYT
.	TRBJ1-5	TRBV4-3	ASSQDTSNQPQH
.	TRBJ2-2	TRBV7-3	ASSGQNTGELF
.	TRBJ1-1	TRBV9	ASSEQGLAEAF
.	TRBJ2-7	TRBV29-1	SFLAGGYEQY
.	TRBJ1-6	TRBV6-5	ASSYMDSYSPLH
.	TRBJ2-7	TRBV27	ASSYGYEQY
once	TRBJ1-2	TRBV10-1	VPGGRGENYGYT
.	TRBJ2-1	TRBV7-8	ASSPDPGLAEF
.	TRBJ2-5	TRBV29-1	SVAGAQETQY
.	TRBJ1-6	TRBV13	ASSLSGTALH
.	TRBJ1-2	TRBV7-2	ASSISGGARGYT
.	TRBJ2-3	TRBV5-1	ASSESGWETDTQY
.	TRBJ1-6	TRBV11-1	ASSFAVRGYNSPLH
.	TRBJ1-1	TRBV7-2	ASSPPSHTEAF
.	TRBJ2-5	TRBV7-2	ASSLRTSGGEETQY
.	TRBJ2-1	TRBV30	AWLGLGGNEQF
.	TRBJ2-3	TRBV7-6	ASSLIRTSGRGTDTQY
.	TRBJ2-2	TRBV18	ASSADRVPNTGELF
.	TRBJ2-7	TRBV30	AWTPGTYEQY
.	TRBJ2-7	TRBV9	ASSVAGASDEQY
.	TRBJ2-1	TRBV11-2	ASSSGLNNEQF
.	TRBJ1-2	TRBV25-1	ASSRSGTDLYGYT
.	TRBJ2-1	TRBV11-3	ASSLSRQDEQF
.	TRBJ2-5	TRBV9	ASSVSGGGETQY
.	TRBJ2-5	TRBV6-6	ASSHTGGGQETQY
once	TRBJ2-2	TRBV5-4	ASSLVPGTSIFTGELF
.	TRBJ2-3	TRBV7-9	ASSLTGGTDTQY
.	TRBJ1-1	TRBV5-6	ASSLGQMNTEAF
once	TRBJ2-2	TRBV10-3	ATRAGTRNTGELF
.	TRBJ2-5	TRBV7-9	ASSRPGQTQETQY
.	TRBJ2-5	TRBV11-3	ASSRGGPGQETQY
.	TRBJ1-5	TRBV7-6	ASSLGAGGNQPQH
once	TRBJ2-5	TRBV7-9	ASSGLAGGVETQY
.	TRBJ1-5	TRBV19	ASSDRGTGMEPQH
.	TRBJ1-2	TRBV30	AWSVGQGAIYGYT
.	TRBJ1-5	TRBV7-6	ASSQTVGYPQH
few	TRBJ2-7	TRBV2	ASGAGEQY
few	TRBJ2-7	TRBV7-9	ASSLGIGASTEQY